The source of this T cell receptor beta chain is a study of blood T cell repertoires in COVID-19. Study summary: PBMCs, B-cell-depleted T cells, or T cells provided the cDNA or gDNA that made up the material.

Here immunoSEQ multiplex PCR was the method, and the copy in TCRdb shows in-frame clones only, minus some. The repertoire consists of 150,000 or so clones, with 86% occurring once and the leading ten covering about 8%. CDR3 length: 13 amino acids. The trim removed 1 base at V and 6 bases at J, leaving 2 bases unmatched. Germline lookup yields CDR1 MNHEY and CDR2 SVGAGI. The J gene is TRBJ2-7, the V gene TRBV6-5; 8 nucleotides align to TRBD1. Sequencing was carried out using peripheral blood. The TCR comes from a woman aged 55-69 years with acute or convalescent COVID-19. The DNA for the CDR3 is TGTGCCAGCAGTTACTATACAGGGGGCGAGCAGTACTTC. It codes for CASSYYTGGEQYF.